This T cell receptor beta chain was recorded in a study of T-cell reconstitution after alpha-beta-depleted transplantation in children. A TCRbeta library incorporating unique molecular identifiers was prepared. Using its own MiXCR run on the PCR reads, TCRdb lists one record per CDR3 protein. The sample contains about 4,500 distinct CDR3 sequences, about 25% of which appear only once. The CDR3 loop spans 17 amino acids. Germline CDR1 SEHNR, CDR2 FQNEAQ (reference sequence). With V trimmed by 5 bases and J by 6 bases, 11 bases remained unmatched. At least ten counts were recorded for this clonotype. Its matching antigen is unknown. Study-wide results and limits: As was reported, about two months after transplant, alpha-beta T cells came from several hundred expanded graft clones.

This receptor was obtained from a boy in the first two years of life who had a stem cell transplant for SCID, so the T cells may come from the graft donor. The V and J genes are TRBV7-9 and TRBJ2-1, with 12 nucleotides matching TRBD2. The sequences come from PBMCs, mostly from graft donor cells, collected 60 days after TCRalphabeta/CD19-depleted stem cell transplant. DNA of the CDR3: TGTGCCAGCAGCACAACCCCCGGACTAGCGGGGACCAATGAGCAGTTCTTC. Translated, it gives CASSTTPGLAGTNEQFF.